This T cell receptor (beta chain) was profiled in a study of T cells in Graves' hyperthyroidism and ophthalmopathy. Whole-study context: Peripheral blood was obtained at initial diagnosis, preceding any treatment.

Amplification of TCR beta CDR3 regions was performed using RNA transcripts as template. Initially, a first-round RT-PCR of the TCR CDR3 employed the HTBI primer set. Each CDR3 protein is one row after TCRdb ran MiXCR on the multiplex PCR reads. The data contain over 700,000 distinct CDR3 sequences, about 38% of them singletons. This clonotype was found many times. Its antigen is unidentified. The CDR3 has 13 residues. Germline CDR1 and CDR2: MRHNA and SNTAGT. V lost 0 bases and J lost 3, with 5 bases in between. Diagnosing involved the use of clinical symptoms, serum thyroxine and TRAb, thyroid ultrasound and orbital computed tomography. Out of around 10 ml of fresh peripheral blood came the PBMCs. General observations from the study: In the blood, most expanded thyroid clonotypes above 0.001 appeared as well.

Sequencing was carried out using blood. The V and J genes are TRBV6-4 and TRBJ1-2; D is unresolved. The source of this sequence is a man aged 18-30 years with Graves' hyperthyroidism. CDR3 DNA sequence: TGTGCCAGCAGTGACTCCCCGGACTATGGCTACACCTTC. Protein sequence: CASSDSPDYGYTF.